The 12 T cell receptor beta chains listed next were all sequenced from one sample in a study of long-term antiretroviral therapy in people with HIV. Sequencing used immunoSEQ v3.0 at survey level. Method: immunoSEQ multiplex PCR; TCRdb's copy keeps in-frame clones and lacks some. The sample holds about 21,000 clones; roughly 80% are singletons and the top ten take about 9.9%. Sample: unsorted PBMCs, taken 0.5 years before starting antiretroviral therapy. The origin of the receptors is a man between 18 and 29 years old with HIV.

The count of this clone is one. The chain employs TRBV7-3 and TRBJ2-2; 8 bases line up with TRBD2. The CDR3 totals 16 residues. The V and J ends lost 0 bases and 2 bases, in that order; junction bases with no gene match: 2. Per germline, CDR1 SGHTA and CDR2 FQGTGA. The CDR3 spells CASSLTREGNTGELFF. The CDR3, as DNA: TGTGCCAGCAGCTTAACACGGGAGGGTAACACCGGGGAGCTGTTTTTT. The variable domain in full, completed from reference TRBV7-3 and TRBJ2-2, reads GAGVSQTPSNKVTEKGKYVELRCDPISGHTALYWYRQSLGQGPEFLIYFQGTGAADDSGLPNDRFFAVRPEGSVSTLKIQRTERGDSAVYLCASSLTREGNTGELFFGEGSRLTVL.

This rearrangement joins TRBV7-9 to TRBJ1-1; 7 bases line up with TRBD1. CDR3 length equals 17 residues. From germline, CDR1 is SEHNR and CDR2 FQNEAQ (reference sequence). V dropped 5 bases and J dropped 3; count of bases not matched to a gene: 15. This CDR3 reads CASSAGDSQFRDTEAFF. CDR3 in DNA: TGTGCCAGCAGCGCCGGGGACAGCCAATTTAGGGACACTGAAGCTTTCTTT.

This clone has a single count. Here the CDR3 DNA reads TGTGCCAGCACGAGACTAGCGTTGAATGAGCAGTTCTTC. Its protein is CASTRLALNEQFF. The V and J genes are TRBV2 and TRBJ2-1; 8 positions match TRBD2. The CDR3 has 13 residues. Trimming cost V 7 bases and J 7 bases; bases outside gene matches: 6. CDR1 and CDR2 (germline): SNHLY, FYNNEI.

The V gene is TRBV7-3, the J gene TRBJ2-2; 9 bases map to TRBD1. V dropped 5 bases and J dropped 3; count of bases not matched to a gene: 4. The CDR3 extends over 15 amino acids. Germline V gene lookup returns CDR1 SGHTA and CDR2 FQGTGA. The CDR3 spells CASSPGQGYTGELFF. CDR3 DNA sequence: TGTGCCAGCAGCCCGGGACAGGGTTACACCGGGGAGCTGTTTTTT.

The chain uses TRBV6-5 and TRBJ1-4; tentative D call: TRBD1 (5 bases). Trimming took 5 bases from V and 0 from J, leaving 10 bases between them. The CDR3 contains 15 residues. Germline V gives CDR1 MNHEY, CDR2 SVGAGI. This CDR3 reads CASSRDFPTNEKLFF. DNA of the CDR3: TGTGCCAGCAGTCGGGACTTCCCAACTAATGAAAAACTGTTTTTT.

The chain combines TRBV4-3 with TRBJ1-1; D is uncertain. The germline V and J ends were trimmed by 0 bases and 1 base, with 6 bases remaining between them. The V gene's germline CDR1 is LGHNA and CDR2 YSLEER. The CDR3 length is 14 residues. The CDR3 sequence is CASSQDSSNTEAFF. The DNA for the CDR3 is TGCGCCAGCAGCCAAGACAGCTCGAACACTGAAGCTTTCTTT.

The V call is TRBV7-2, the J call TRBJ1-6; no reliable D call. CDR3 length equals 17 residues. Germline V lookup: CDR1 SGHTA, CDR2 FQGNSA. The ends were cut back, 4 bases at V and 3 bases at J, with 16 bases in the middle. CDR3 in amino acids: CASSSPRAKNYNSPLHF. The CDR3 DNA reads TGTGCCAGCAGCTCCCCTCGGGCCAAAAACTATAATTCACCCCTCCACTTT.

V and J are TRBV28 and TRBJ1-1; tentatively, D is TRBD1 (5 bases). Germline assignment: CDR1 MDHEN and CDR2 SYDVKM. The CDR3 sequence is 16 residues long. The V gene lost 6 bases and the J gene lost 4 bases, with 21 bases spanning the gap. The CDR3 DNA sequence: TGTGCCAGCAGGGGGCAGTCCGTTTTCGCGGGCACTGAAGCTTTCTTT. Protein product: CASRGQSVFAGTEAFF.

This clone was seen a handful of times. The V call is TRBV7-9, the J call TRBJ1-4; unclear D gene. V gave up 3 bases and J gave up 5 bases, with 1 base separating them. Germline CDR1 is SEHNR and CDR2 is FQNEAQ (reference sequence). CDR3 size: 11 residues. The CDR3 coding sequence is TGTGCCAGCAGCTTCAATGAAAAACTGTTTTTT. Translating it yields CASSFNEKLFF.

The gene calls are TRBV6-6 and TRBJ1-1, with a weak D call TRBD1 (6 bases). This CDR3 is built from 16 residues. V was clipped by 2 bases and J by 2 bases, with 15 bases between them. Germline-derived CDR1 and CDR2 are MNHNY and SVGAGI (reference sequence). CDR3 nucleotides: TGTGCCAGCAGTTACGGGGTAGGCAGGGGAAACACTGAAGCTTTCTTT. Protein product: CASSYGVGRGNTEAFF.

This clone was picked up one time. The CDR3 sequence is CASSEDGGGNTEAFF. The CDR3 coding sequence is TGTGCCAGCAGCGAGGATGGGGGCGGGAACACTGAAGCTTTCTTT. The chain recombines TRBV5-6 with TRBJ1-1; D is perhaps TRBD1 (6 bases). The CDR3 runs to 15 residues. CDR1 and CDR2 from the germline V gene are SGHDT and YYEEEE. The V gene lost 4 bases and the J gene lost 1 base, with 14 bases spanning the gap.

The chain has TRBV6-5 and TRBJ1-3, with D possibly matching TRBD1 (5 bases). This CDR3 spans 15 amino acids. Germline V gives CDR1 MNHEY, CDR2 SVGAGI. V lost 2 bases, J lost 2 bases, and 10 bases lay in between. This chain's CDR3 is CASSYGRAAGNTIYF. CDR3 sequence (DNA): TGTGCCAGCAGTTACGGCAGGGCAGCTGGAAACACCATATATTTT.